This T cell receptor beta chain emerged from a study of blood T cell repertoires in COVID-19. The wider study: The United States, Italy and Spain were the sources of the acute and convalescent COVID-19 samples. Nucleic acid was either cDNA or gDNA, and it came from T cells, B-cell-depleted T cells, or PBMCs.

Only in-frame clones appear in the TCRdb table, and some are missing; sequencing was by immunoSEQ multiplex PCR. This repertoire shows approximately 230,000 clones, roughly 79% found once; its top ten account for about 15%. Germline values: CDR1 LGHDT, CDR2 YNNKEL (reference sequence). The CDR3 is 16 amino acids. V lost 4 bases and J lost 0, with 15 bases in between. Each participant's cohort was designated according to participant-reported clinical history. The TCR originated in a man aged 35 to 55 who had recovered from COVID-19. The sample was PBMCs or T cells enriched from blood (not recorded which). V and J are TRBV3-1 (or the pseudogene TRBV3-2) and TRBJ1-1; D might be TRBD1 (6 bases). The DNA for the CDR3 is TGTGCCAGCAGCCCGCCCAGGGGCACCATGAACACTGAAGCTTTCTTT. Translated, it gives CASSPPRGTMNTEAFF.